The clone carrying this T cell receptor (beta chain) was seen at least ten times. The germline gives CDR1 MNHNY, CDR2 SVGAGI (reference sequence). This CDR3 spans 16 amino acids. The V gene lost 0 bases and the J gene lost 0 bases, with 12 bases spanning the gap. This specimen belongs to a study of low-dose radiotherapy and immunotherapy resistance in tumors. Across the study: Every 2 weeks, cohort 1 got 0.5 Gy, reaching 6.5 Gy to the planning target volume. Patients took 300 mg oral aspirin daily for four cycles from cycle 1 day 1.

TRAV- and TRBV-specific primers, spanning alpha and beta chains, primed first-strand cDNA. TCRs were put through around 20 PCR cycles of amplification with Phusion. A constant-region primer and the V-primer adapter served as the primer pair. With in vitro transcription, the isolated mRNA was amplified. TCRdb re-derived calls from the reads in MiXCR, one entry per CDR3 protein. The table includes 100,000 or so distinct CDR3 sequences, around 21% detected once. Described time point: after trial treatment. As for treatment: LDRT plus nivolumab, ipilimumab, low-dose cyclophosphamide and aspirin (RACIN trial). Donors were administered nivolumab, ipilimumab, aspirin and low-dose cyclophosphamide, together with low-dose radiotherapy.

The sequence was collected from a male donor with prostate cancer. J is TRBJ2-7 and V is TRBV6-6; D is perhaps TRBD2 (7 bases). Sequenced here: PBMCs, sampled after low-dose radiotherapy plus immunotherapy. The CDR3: CASSYSMAGASYEQYF. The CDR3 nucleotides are TGTGCCAGCAGTTACTCGATGGCGGGGGCCTCCTACGAGCAGTACTTC.